The 11 T cell receptor beta chains listed next were all sequenced from one sample in a study of T cell repertoires in cytomegalovirus infection. For these receptors, no antigen is known. One entry per CDR3 protein, called by TCRdb with MiXCR from the reads. The sample includes about 310,000 distinct CDR3 sequences, approximately 25% of them seen just once. The material sequenced was cultured PBMCs, taken from culture after CMV antigen stimulation. Receptors were obtained from a human donor in good health (CMV status not recorded). Some clones in this sample may be carry-over from other donors' samples.

The chain couples TRBV6-1 to TRBJ1-5; D is perhaps TRBD1 (5 bases). V shed 5 bases and J shed 2 bases, with 16 bases lying between them. Per germline, CDR1 MNHNS and CDR2 SASEGT. This CDR3 comprises 16 residues. The CDR3 loop reads CASSYPRLGGNQPQHF. Here the CDR3 DNA reads TGTGCCAGCAGTTACCCGCGACTAGGGGGCAATCAGCCCCAGCATTTT.

The chain recombines TRBV6-2 or TRBV6-3 with TRBJ2-6; D not resolved. The CDR3 has 16 amino acids. The V gene's germline CDR1 is MNHEY and CDR2 SVGEGT. Deletions cut 0 bases from V and 1 base from J, with 7 bases between. The CDR3: CASSYSRPSGANVLTF. The CDR3 DNA reads as TGTGCCAGCAGTTACTCTAGGCCTTCTGGGGCCAACGTCCTGACTTTC.

The chain employs TRBV18 and TRBJ2-7, with TRBD2 matching over 13 bases. Per the germline V gene, CDR1 is KGHSH and CDR2 is LQKENI. The CDR3 has 13 residues. The junction had 2 bases not matched to a gene; V was cut back by 5 bases and J by 7 bases. The CDR3 loop reads CASSTSGREEQYF. The DNA for the CDR3 is TGTGCCAGCTCAACTAGCGGGAGGGAGGAGCAGTACTTC.

The J gene is TRBJ1-1, the V gene TRBV6-2 or TRBV6-3; no clear D gene. This CDR3 is built from 15 residues. CDR1 and CDR2 from the germline V gene are MNHEY and SVGEGT. Trimming cost V 2 bases and J 1 base, with 11 bases left between them. The CDR3 DNA sequence: TGTGCCAGCAGTTACCCAGGACTGCCGAACACTGAAGCTTTCTTT. This sequence encodes CASSYPGLPNTEAFF.

This clonotype was counted once. The rearrangement joins TRBV5-4 to TRBJ2-3, with 7 bases that match TRBD2. Germline-derived CDR1 and CDR2 are SGHNT and YYREEE (reference sequence). Germline trimming cut 3 bases from V and 2 bases from J; bases unmatched to any gene: 3. The CDR3 length is 14 residues. The CDR3: CASSWGGLTDTQYF. The CDR3 DNA sequence: TGTGCCAGCAGCTGGGGGGGACTCACAGATACGCAGTATTTT.

V and J are TRBV6-5 and TRBJ1-2; maybe TRBD1 (6 bases). Germline assignment: CDR1 MNHEY and CDR2 SVGAGI. V was trimmed by 0 bases and J by 5 bases, leaving 13 bases between them. CDR3 length equals 15 residues. The CDR3 DNA reads as TGTGCCAGCAGTTACTCGGATGGGGGGCTTTATGGCTACACCTTC. It translates to CASSYSDGGLYGYTF.

The CDR3: CASSRDGLDQPQHF. CDR3 nucleotide sequence: TGTGCCAGCAGCCGGGACGGCCTAGATCAGCCCCAGCATTTT. The J gene is TRBJ1-5, the V gene TRBV12-3 or TRBV12-4, with D possibly TRBD1 on 5 matching bases. The CDR3 has 14 amino acids. V lost 6 bases, J lost 5 bases, and 14 bases lay in between.

This chain uses TRBV5-1 with TRBJ1-5; the D gene is possibly TRBD1 (6 bases). V shed 4 bases and J shed 7 bases, with 15 bases lying between them. Germline CDR1 SGHRS, CDR2 YFSETQ. The CDR3 contains 14 residues. In nucleotides, the CDR3 is TGCGCCAGCAGCCCTGGGGCAGGGACACAGCCCCAGCATTTT. As protein: CASSPGAGTQPQHF.

This clonotype was found many times. This rearrangement joins TRBV7-2 to TRBJ1-5; a possible D gene is TRBD1 (6 bases). CDR1 and CDR2 from the germline V gene are SGHTA and FQGNSA. Between the trimmed V and J ends, which lost 3 bases and 3 bases, there was a span of 18 bases. The CDR3 loop spans 17 amino acids. The CDR3 DNA is TGTGCCAGCAGCTTTCTATCCCAGGGGAGGGCCAATCAGCCCCAGCATTTT. It specifies CASSFLSQGRANQPQHF.

This clonotype was detected only once. This chain links TRBV15 with TRBJ1-3; no firm D call. The CDR3 runs 16 residues. Between the trimmed V and J ends, which lost 0 bases and 4 bases, there was a span of 13 bases. Germline CDR1 LNHNV, CDR2 YYDKDF (reference sequence). CDR3 amino acids: CATSRDPGSSGNTIYF. The CDR3 DNA follows: TGTGCCACCAGCAGAGATCCCGGTTCGTCCGGAAACACCATATATTTT.

As regards this clonotype: It may be a read error: a sequence one base away is much more abundant. This chain connects TRBV6-5 to TRBJ2-3; 10 positions agree with TRBD2. Germline V gene sequence: CDR1 MNHEY, CDR2 SVGAGI. The CDR3 length is 18 residues. CDR3 region: CASSEASGRWTSTDMQYF. As DNA, the CDR3 is TGTGCCAGCAGTGAAGCTAGCGGGAGATGGACTAGCACAGATATGCAGTATTTT.